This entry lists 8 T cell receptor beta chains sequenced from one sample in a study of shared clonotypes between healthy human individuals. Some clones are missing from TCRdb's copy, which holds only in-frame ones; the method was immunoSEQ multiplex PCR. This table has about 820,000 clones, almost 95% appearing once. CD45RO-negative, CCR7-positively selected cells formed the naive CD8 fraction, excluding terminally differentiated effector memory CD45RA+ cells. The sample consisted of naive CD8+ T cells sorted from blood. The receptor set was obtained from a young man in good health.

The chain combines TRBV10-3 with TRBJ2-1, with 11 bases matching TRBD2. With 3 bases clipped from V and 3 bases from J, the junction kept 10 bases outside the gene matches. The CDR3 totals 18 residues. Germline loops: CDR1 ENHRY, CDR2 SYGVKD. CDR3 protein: CAISDASSSGRYYNEQFF. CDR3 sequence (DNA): TGTGCCATCAGTGATGCGTCTTCTAGCGGGAGGTACTACAATGAGCAGTTCTTC.

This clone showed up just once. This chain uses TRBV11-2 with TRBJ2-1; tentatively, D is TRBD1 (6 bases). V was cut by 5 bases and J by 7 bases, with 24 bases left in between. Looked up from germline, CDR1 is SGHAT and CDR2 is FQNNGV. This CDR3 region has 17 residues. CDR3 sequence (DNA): TGTGCCAGCAGCCTTGGACCGGGACACGGGGAAAGGAATGAGCAGTTCTTC. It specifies CASSLGPGHGERNEQFF.

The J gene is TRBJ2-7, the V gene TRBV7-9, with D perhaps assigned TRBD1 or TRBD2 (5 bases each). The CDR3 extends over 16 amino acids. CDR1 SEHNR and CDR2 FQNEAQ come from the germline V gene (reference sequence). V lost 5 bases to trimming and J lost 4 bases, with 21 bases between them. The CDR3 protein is CASSPPGSREPYEQYF. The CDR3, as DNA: TGTGCCAGCAGCCCACCGGGATCCAGGGAACCATACGAGCAGTACTTC. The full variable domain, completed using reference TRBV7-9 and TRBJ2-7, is DTGVSQNPRHKITKRGQNVTFRCDPISEHNRLYWYRQTLGQGPEFLTYFQNEAQLEKSRLLSDRFSAERPKGSFSTLEIQRTEQGDSAMYLCASSPPGSREPYEQYFGPGTRLTVT.

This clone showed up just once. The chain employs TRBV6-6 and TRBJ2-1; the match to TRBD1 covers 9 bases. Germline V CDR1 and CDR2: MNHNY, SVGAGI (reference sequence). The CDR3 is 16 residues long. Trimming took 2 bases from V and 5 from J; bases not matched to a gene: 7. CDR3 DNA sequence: TGTGCCAGCAGTTACCCCGGGACAGGGCTCGACAATGAGCAGTTCTTC. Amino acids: CASSYPGTGLDNEQFF.

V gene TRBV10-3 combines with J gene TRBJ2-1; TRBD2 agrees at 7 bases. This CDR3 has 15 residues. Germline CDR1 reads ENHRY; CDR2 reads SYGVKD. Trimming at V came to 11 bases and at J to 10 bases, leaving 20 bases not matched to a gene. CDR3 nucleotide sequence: TGTGCCGCATCGCCCAGGGTCGCGGGAGCTGACGAGCAGTTCTTC. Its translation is CAASPRVAGADEQFF.

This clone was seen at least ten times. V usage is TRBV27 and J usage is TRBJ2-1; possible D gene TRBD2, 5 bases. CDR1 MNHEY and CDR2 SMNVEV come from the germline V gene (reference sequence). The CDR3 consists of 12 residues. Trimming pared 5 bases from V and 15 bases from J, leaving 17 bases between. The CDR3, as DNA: TGTGCCAGCAGTCTTCTTGAGGAGGCGCCGTTCTTC. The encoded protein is CASSLLEEAPFF.

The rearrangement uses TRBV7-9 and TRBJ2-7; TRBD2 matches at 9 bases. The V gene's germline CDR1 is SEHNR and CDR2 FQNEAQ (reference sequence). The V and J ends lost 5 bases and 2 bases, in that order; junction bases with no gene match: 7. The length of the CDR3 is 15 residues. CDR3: CASSPPSGDPYEQYF. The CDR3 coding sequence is TGTGCCAGCAGCCCACCTAGCGGGGACCCCTACGAGCAGTACTTC.

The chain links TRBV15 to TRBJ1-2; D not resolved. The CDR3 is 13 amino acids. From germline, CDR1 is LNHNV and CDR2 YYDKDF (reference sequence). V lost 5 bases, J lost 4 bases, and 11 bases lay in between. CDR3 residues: CATSVENFYGYTF. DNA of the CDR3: TGTGCCACCAGCGTGGAGAACTTCTATGGCTACACCTTC. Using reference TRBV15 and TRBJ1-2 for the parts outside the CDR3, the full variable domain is DAMVIQNPRYQVTQFGKPVTLSCSQTLNHNVMYWYQQKSSQAPKLLFHYYDKDFNNEADTPDNFQSRRPNTSFCFLDIRSPGLGDTAMYLCATSVENFYGYTFGSGTRLTVV.